The entry below gives a single TCR beta chain sequence along with its context. The data were obtained in a study of blood T cell repertoires in COVID-19. The trim removed 4 bases at V and 5 bases at J, leaving 5 bases unmatched. Germline V CDR1 and CDR2: SGDLS, YYNGEE. This CDR3 contains 14 residues. How the authors handled the data: The assay estimated nucleated cells by amplifying reference gene primers. Clones were read by immunoSEQ multiplex PCR, and TCRdb kept only the in-frame ones, dropping some. The DNA gave D and trimming, while V, J and clone size come from that table. The sample lists fewer than 700,000 clones, roughly 91% occurring once.

The specimen was peripheral blood. The chain joins TRBV9 to TRBJ1-5; 8 positions match TRBD1. The sequence came from a woman in her fifties or sixties with COVID-19, enrolled during active disease. CDR3 region: CASSPPGQDQPQHF. CDR3 DNA: TGTGCCAGCAGCCCCCCGGGACAGGATCAGCCCCAGCATTTT.